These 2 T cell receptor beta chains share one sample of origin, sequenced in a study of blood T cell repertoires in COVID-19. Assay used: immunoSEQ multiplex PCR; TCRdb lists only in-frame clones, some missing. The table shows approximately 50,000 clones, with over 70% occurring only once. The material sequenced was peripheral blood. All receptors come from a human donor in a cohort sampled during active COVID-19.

The CDR3, as DNA: TGTGCCAGCAGCACGTGGACAGGATATAACAATGAGCAGTTCTTC. Translated, it gives CASSTWTGYNNEQFF. This chain connects TRBV14 to TRBJ2-1; 7 bases line up with TRBD1. Unmatched junction bases numbered 9, after V lost 5 bases and J lost 5 bases. Germline CDR1 and CDR2: SGHDN and FVKESK. There are 15 residues in the CDR3. Full variable domain (outside the CDR3, taken from reference TRBV14 and TRBJ2-1): EAGVTQFPSHSVIEKGQTVTLRCDPISGHDNLYWYRRVMGKEIKFLLHFVKESKQDESGMPNNRFLAERTGGTYSTLKVQPAELEDSGVYFCASSTWTGYNNEQFFGPGTRLTVL.

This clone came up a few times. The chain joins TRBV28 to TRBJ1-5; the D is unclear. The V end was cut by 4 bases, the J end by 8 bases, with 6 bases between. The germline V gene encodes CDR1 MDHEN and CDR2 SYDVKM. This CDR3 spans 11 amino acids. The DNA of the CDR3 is TGTGCCAGCAGTTCACGAGAGCCCCAGCATTTT. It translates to CASSSREPQHF.